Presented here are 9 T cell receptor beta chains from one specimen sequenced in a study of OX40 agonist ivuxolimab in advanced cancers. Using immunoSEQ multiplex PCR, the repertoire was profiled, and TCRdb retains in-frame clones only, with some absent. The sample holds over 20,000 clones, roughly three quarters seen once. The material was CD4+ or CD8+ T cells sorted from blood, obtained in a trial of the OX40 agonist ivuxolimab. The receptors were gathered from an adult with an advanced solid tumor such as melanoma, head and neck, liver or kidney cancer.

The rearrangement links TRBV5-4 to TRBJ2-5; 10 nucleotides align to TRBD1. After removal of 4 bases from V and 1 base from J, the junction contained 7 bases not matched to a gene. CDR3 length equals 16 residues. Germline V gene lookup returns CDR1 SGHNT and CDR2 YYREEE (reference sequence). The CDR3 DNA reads TGTGCCAGCAGCGATCGCGGGACAGGGGTCCAAGAGACCCAGTACTTC. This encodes CASSDRGTGVQETQYF.

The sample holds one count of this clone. This CDR3 is CASSAQTGGDSTGELFF. The CDR3 bases are TGTGCCAGCAGCGCCCAGACAGGGGGGGATAGTACCGGGGAGCTGTTTTTT. The rearrangement uses TRBV9 and TRBJ2-2; 9 nucleotides agree with TRBD1. The CDR3 has 17 amino acids. Trimming cost V 3 bases and J 5 bases; bases outside gene matches: 11. Germline V gene data show CDR1 as SGDLS and CDR2 as YYNGEE.

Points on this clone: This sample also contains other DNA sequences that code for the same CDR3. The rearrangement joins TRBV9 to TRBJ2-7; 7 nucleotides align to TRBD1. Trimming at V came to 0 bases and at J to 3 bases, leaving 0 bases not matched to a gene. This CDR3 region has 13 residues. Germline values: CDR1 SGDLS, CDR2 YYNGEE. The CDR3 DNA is TGTGCCAGCAGCGTAGGGGACAGCTACGAGCAGTACTTC. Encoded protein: CASSVGDSYEQYF.

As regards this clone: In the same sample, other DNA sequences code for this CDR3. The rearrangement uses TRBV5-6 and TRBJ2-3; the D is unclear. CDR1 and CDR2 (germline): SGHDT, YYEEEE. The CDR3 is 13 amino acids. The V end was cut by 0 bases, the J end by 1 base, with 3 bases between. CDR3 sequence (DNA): TGTGCCAGCAGCTTGGGGGGCACAGATACGCAGTATTTT. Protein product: CASSLGGTDTQYF. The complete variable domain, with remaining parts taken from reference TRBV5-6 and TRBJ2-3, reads DAGVTQSPTHLIKTRGQQVTLRCSPKSGHDTVSWYQQALGQGPQFIFQYYEEEERQRGNFPDRFSGHQFPNYSSELNVNALLLGDSALYLCASSLGGTDTQYFGPGTRLTVL.

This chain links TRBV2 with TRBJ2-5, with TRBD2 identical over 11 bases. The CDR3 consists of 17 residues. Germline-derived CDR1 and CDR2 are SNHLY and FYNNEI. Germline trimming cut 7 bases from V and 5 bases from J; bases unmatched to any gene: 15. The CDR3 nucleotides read TGTGCCAGCAATAGGGAAGTTAGCGGGAGGGCCTGGGAGACCCAGTACTTC. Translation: CASNREVSGRAWETQYF.

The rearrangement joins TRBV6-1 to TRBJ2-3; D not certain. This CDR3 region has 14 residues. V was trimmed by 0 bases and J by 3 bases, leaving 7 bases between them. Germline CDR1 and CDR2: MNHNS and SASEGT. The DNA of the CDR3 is TGTGCCAGCAGTGAAGCTATGGGTACAGATACGCAGTATTTT. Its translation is CASSEAMGTDTQYF.

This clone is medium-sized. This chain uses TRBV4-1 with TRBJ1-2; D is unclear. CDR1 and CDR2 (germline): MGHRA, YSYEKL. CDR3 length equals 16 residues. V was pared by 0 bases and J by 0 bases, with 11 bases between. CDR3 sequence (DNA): TGCGCCAGCAGCCAAGAACAAGGGCAGCCTAACTATGGCTACACCTTC. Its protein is CASSQEQGQPNYGYTF.

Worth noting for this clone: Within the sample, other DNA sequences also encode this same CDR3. In DNA form, the CDR3 reads TGTGCCAGCAGCTTATTTTCAGGGGACTATGGCTACACCTTC. Protein product: CASSLFSGDYGYTF. The chain employs TRBV7-2 and TRBJ1-2; TRBD1 might be the D (6 bases). The V gene's germline CDR1 is SGHTA and CDR2 FQGNSA. The length of the CDR3 is 14 residues. V gave up 2 bases and J gave up 3 bases, with 10 bases separating them.

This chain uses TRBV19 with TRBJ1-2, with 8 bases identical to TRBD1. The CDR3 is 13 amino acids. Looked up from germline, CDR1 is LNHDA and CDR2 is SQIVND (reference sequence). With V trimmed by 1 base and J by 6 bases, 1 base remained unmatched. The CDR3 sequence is CASSIVTGDGYTF. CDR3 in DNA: TGTGCCAGTAGTATAGTGACAGGGGATGGCTACACCTTC.